This T cell receptor (beta chain) was observed in a study of regulatory T cells in long-lasting Graves disease. Concerning this clonotype itself: Its antigen is unknown.

Study conclusions and caveats: Persistent cases of Graves' showed reduced TCR diversity relative to newly diagnosed patients.

Specified time point: persistent/refractory GD, antithyroid drugs over 5 years with positive TRAb. The TCR library used RNA extracted from PBMCs. Graves' disease diagnosis followed American Thyroid Association guidelines. The V and J ends lost 4 bases and 5 bases respectively, with 13 bases between them. The CDR3 has 14 amino acids. The germline CDR1 and CDR2 sequences are SGHAT and FQDESV (reference sequence). Arm-PCR with iRepertoire HTBI primers amplified the CDR3 regions for these TCR beta libraries. TCRdb re-derived calls from the multiplex PCR reads in MiXCR, one entry per CDR3 protein. The sample yields 400,000 or so distinct CDR3 sequences, 23% seen once.

The sample was peripheral blood mononuclear cells (PBMCs), taken when the disease was refractory, from a patient treated with antithyroid drugs. The sequence derives from a female donor with Graves disease. This chain links TRBV11-1 with TRBJ2-3; a weak D match, TRBD2 (6 bases). The CDR3 reads CASSSGRGRDTQYF. CDR3 nucleotide sequence: TGTGCCAGCAGCTCCGGGAGAGGAAGAGATACGCAGTATTTT.